This T cell receptor (beta chain) originates from a study of regulatory T cells in long-lasting Graves disease. Time point meaning: persistent/refractory GD, antithyroid drugs over 5 years with positive TRAb. The TCR library used RNA extracted from PBMCs. Graves' disease diagnoses used American Thyroid Association guidelines. Germline values: CDR1 LGHNA, CDR2 YSLEER. The V end lost 4 bases, the J end lost 3 bases, and 12 bases lay between the germline ends. This CDR3 spans 14 amino acids. According to the study, TCR beta libraries were built with iRepertoire HTBI primers and CDR3-region Arm-PCR. TCRdb reprocessed the multiplex PCR reads via MiXCR and lists one record per CDR3 protein. Here the sample spans hundreds of thousands of distinct CDR3 sequences, more than 20% being singletons.

This clonotype originated in a female donor with Graves disease. The source was peripheral blood mononuclear cells (PBMCs), collected when the disease was refractory, from a patient treated with antithyroid drugs. The gene calls are TRBV4-3 and TRBJ1-2; D is undetermined. The CDR3 spells CASSRMLLDYGYTF. The CDR3, as DNA: TGCGCCAGCAGCCGCATGCTCTTGGACTATGGCTACACCTTC.